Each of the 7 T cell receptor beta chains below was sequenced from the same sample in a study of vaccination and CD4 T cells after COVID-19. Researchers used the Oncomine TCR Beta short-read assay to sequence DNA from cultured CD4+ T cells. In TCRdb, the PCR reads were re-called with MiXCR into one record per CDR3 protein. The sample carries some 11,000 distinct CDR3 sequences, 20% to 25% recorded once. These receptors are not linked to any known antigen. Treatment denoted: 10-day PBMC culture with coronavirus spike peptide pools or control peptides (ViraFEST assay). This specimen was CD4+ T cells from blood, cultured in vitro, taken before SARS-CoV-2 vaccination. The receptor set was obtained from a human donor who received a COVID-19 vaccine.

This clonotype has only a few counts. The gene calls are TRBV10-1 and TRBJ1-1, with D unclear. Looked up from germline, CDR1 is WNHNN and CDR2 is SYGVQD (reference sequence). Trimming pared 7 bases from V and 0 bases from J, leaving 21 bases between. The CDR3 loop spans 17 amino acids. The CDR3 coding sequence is TGCGCCAGCACCCCCCGGGTTATTGAATGGGTGAACACTGAAGCTTTCTTT. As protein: CASTPRVIEWVNTEAFF.

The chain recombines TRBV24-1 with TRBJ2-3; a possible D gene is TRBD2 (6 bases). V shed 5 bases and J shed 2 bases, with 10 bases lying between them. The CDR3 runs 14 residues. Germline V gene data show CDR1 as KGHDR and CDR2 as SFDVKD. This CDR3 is CATSAPGDTDTQYF. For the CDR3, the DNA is TGTGCCACCAGTGCACCGGGGGACACAGATACGCAGTATTTT.

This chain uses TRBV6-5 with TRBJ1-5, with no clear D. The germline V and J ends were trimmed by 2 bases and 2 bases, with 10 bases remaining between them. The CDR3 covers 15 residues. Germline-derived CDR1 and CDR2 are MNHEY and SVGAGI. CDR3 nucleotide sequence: TGTGCCAGCAGTTACGAGGGAAGCGGCAATCAGCCCCAGCATTTT. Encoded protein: CASSYEGSGNQPQHF.

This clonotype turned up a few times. The CDR3 reads CASSSQRDKPLETQYF. The CDR3 bases are TGTGCCAGCAGTTCCCAAAGAGACAAGCCCCTTGAGACCCAGTACTTC. This chain links TRBV6-5 with TRBJ2-5; D is unclear. V was trimmed by 4 bases and J by 5 bases, leaving 20 bases between them. Per the germline V gene, CDR1 is MNHEY and CDR2 is SVGAGI. The CDR3 is 16 residues long.

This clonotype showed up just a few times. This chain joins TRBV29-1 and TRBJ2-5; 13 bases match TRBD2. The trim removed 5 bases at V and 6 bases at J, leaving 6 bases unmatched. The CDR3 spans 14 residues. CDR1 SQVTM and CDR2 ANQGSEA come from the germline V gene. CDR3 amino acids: CSVTTSGGQKTQYF. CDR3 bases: TGCAGCGTTACGACTAGCGGGGGGCAAAAGACCCAGTACTTC. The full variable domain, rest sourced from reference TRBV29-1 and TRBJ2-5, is SAVISQKPSRDICQRGTSLTIQCQVDSQVTMMFWYRQQPGQSLTLIATANQGSEATYESGFVIDKFPISRPNLTFSTLTVSNMSPEDSSIYLCSVTTSGGQKTQYFGPGTRLLVL.

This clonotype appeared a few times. Written as DNA, the CDR3 is TGTGCCAGCAGCCCGGACAGGGTGGCCACTGAAGCTTTCTTT. Encoded protein: CASSPDRVATEAFF. The chain is built from TRBV7-9 and TRBJ1-1; TRBD1 aligns across 8 bases. The CDR3 consists of 14 residues. V shed 5 bases and J 4 bases; nucleotides not matched to a gene: 6. The germline CDR1 and CDR2 sequences are SEHNR and FQNEAQ (reference sequence).

The CDR3 bases are TGCGCCAGCAGCTTGGGACCGGGGAGGGACATTCAGTACTTC. As protein: CASSLGPGRDIQYF. The rearrangement joins TRBV5-1 to TRBJ2-4; TRBD2 agrees at 7 bases. Unmatched junction bases numbered 5, after V lost 0 bases and J lost 8 bases. Germline V lookup: CDR1 SGHRS, CDR2 YFSETQ. CDR3 size: 14 residues.